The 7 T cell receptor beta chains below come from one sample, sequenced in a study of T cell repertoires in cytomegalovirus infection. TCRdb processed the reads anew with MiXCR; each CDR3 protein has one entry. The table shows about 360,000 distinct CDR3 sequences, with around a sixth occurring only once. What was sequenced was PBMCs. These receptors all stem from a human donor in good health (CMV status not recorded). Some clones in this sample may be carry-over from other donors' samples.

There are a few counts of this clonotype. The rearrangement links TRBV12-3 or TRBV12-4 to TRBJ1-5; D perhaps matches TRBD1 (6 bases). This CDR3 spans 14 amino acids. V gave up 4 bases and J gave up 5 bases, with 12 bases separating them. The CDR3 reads CASSSQGRDQPQHF. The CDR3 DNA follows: TGTGCCAGCAGTTCACAGGGCCGGGATCAGCCCCAGCATTTT.

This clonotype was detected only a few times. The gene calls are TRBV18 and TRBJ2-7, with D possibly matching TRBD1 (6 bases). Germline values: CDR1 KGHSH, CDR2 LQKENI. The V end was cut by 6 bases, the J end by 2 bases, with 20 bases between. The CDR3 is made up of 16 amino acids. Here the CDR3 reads CASSTGVYRAPYEQYF. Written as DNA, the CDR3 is TGTGCCAGCTCGACCGGGGTCTACAGGGCCCCCTACGAGCAGTACTTC.

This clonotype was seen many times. The CDR3 loop reads CASSPSSPGASEAFF. CDR3 in DNA: TGTGCCAGCAGTCCCTCGTCCCCTGGGGCATCTGAAGCTTTCTTT. The genes are TRBV12-3 or TRBV12-4 and TRBJ1-1, with TRBD1 as a possible D gene (5 bases). Trimming shortened V by 5 bases and J by 6 bases, and 19 bases separated the two germline ends. This CDR3 is 15 amino acids long.

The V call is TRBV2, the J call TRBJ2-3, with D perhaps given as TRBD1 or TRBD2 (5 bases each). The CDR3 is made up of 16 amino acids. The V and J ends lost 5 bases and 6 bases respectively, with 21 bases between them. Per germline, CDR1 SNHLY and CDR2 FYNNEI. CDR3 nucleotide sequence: TGTGCCAGCAGTACCACCCGGGACGGACTCGGTGATACGCAGTATTTT. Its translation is CASSTTRDGLGDTQYF.

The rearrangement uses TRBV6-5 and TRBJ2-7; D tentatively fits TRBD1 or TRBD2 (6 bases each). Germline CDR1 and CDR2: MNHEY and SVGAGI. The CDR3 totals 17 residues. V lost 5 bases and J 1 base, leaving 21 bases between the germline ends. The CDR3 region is CASSQNPPGAGSYEQYF. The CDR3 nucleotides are TGTGCCAGCAGTCAAAACCCCCCGGGGGCAGGATCCTACGAGCAGTACTTC.

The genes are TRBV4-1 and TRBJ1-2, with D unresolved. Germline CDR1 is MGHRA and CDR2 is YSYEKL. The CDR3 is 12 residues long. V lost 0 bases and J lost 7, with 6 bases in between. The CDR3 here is CASSQDRSGYTF. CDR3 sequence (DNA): TGCGCCAGCAGCCAAGATCGAAGTGGCTACACCTTC.

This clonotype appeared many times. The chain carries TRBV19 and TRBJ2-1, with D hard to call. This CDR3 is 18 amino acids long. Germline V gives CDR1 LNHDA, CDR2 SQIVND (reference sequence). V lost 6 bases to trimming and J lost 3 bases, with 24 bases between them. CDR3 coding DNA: TGTGCCAGTAGATCCACCAAGGGATGGACCGTCGTCTACAATGAGCAGTTCTTC. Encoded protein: CASRSTKGWTVVYNEQFF.